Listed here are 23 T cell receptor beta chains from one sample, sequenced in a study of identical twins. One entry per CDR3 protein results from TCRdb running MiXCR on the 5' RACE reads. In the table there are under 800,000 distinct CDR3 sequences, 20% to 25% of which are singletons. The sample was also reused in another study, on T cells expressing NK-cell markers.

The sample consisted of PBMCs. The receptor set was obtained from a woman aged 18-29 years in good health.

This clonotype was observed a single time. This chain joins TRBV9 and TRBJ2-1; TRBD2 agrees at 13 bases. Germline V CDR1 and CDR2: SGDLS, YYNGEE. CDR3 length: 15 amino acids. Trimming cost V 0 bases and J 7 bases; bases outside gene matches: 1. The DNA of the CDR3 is TGTGCCAGCAGCGTAGCGGGACTAGCGGGAAATGAGCAGTTCTTC. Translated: CASSVAGLAGNEQFF.

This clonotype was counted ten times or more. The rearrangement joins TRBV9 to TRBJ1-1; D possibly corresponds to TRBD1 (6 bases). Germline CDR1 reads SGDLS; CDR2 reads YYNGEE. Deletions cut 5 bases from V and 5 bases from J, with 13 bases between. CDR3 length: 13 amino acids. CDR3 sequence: CASSVEGETEAFF. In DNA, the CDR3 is TGTGCCAGCAGTGTGGAGGGGGAGACTGAAGCTTTCTTT.

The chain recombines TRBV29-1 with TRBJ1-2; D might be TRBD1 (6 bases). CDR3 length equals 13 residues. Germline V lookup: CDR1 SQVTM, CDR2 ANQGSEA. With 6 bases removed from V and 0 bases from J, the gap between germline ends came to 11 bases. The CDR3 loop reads CSVPTGSNYGYTF. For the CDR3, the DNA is TGCAGCGTGCCGACAGGTTCTAACTATGGCTACACCTTC.

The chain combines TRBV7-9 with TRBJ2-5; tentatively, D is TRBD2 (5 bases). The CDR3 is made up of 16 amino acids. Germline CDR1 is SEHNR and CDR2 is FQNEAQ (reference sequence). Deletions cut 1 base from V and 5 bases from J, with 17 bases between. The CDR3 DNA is TGTGCCAGCAGCTTAGTAGCGCTATTGGGTATCGAGACCCAGTACTTC. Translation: CASSLVALLGIETQYF.

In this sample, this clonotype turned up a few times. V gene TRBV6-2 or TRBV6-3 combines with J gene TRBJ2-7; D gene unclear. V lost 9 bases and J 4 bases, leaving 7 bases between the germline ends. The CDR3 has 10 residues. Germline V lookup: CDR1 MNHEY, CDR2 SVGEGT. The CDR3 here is CARGTYEQYF. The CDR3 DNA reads TGTGCCAGAGGAACATACGAGCAGTACTTC.

The DNA for the CDR3 is TGCAGTGCTAGGAATTTTAGGGGGAGGATTATAAATGAGCAGTTCTTC. Protein product: CSARNFRGRIINEQFF. The V gene is TRBV20-1, the J gene TRBJ2-1, with D tentatively TRBD1 or TRBD2 (6 bases each). The CDR3 covers 16 residues. Germline CDR1 and CDR2: DFQATT and SNEGSKA (reference sequence). V dropped 3 bases and J dropped 7 bases, with 22 bases sitting between them.

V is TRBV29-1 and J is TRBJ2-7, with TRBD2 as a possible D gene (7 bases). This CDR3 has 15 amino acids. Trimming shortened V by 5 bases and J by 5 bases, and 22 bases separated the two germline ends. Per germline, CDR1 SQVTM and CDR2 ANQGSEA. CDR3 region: CSVKRGANEYDEQYF. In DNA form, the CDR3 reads TGCAGCGTTAAACGGGGGGCTAATGAGTATGACGAGCAGTACTTC.

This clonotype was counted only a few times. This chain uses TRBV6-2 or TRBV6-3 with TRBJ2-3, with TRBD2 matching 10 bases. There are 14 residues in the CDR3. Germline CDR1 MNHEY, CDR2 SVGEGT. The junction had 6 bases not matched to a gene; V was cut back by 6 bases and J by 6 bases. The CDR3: CASRGLAGVDTQYF. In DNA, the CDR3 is TGTGCCAGCAGGGGGCTAGCGGGAGTGGATACGCAGTATTTT.

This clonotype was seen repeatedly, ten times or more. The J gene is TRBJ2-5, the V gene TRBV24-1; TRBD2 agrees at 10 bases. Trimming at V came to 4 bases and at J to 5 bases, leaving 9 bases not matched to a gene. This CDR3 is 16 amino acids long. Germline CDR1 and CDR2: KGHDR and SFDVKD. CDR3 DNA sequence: TGTGCCACCAGTGACCCCAGACTAGCGGGCGGCGAGACCCAGTACTTC. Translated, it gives CATSDPRLAGGETQYF.

The CDR3 nucleotides read TGCGCCAGCAGCTTGGTGTCATTGAACACCGGGGAGCTGTTTTTT. This sequence encodes CASSLVSLNTGELFF. The chain uses TRBV5-1 and TRBJ2-2; no definite D call. Germline values: CDR1 SGHRS, CDR2 YFSETQ. Trimming removed 0 bases from V and 1 base from J, with 7 bases in between. This CDR3 comprises 15 residues.

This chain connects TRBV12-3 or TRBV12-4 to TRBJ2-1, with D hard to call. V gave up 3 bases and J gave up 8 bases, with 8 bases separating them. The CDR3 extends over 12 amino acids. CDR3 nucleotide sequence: TGTGCCAGCAGTTTGGGTAGATATGAGCAGTTCTTC. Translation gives CASSLGRYEQFF.

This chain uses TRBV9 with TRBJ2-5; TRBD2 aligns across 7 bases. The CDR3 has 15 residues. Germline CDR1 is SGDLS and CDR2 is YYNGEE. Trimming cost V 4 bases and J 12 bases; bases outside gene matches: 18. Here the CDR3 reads CASSSSGELGGSKYF. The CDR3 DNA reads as TGTGCCAGCAGCTCAAGCGGGGAACTCGGGGGGTCGAAGTACTTC.

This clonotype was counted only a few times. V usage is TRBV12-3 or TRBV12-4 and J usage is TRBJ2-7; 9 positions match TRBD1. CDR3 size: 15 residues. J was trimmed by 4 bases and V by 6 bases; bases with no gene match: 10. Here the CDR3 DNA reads TGTGCCAGCAGCCCCGGGACAGGGTATCAGTACGAGCAGTACTTC. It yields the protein CASSPGTGYQYEQYF.

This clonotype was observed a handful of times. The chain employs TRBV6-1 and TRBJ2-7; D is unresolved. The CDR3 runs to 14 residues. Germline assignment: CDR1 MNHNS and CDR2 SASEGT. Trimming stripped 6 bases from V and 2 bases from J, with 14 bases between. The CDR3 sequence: CASRVRNRAYEQYF. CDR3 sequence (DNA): TGTGCCAGCAGAGTGAGGAATAGGGCCTACGAGCAGTACTTC.

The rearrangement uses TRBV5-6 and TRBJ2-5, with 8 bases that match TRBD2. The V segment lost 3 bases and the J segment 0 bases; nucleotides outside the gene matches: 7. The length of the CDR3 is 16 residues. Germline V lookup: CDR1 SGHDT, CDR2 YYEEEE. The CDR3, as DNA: TGTGCCAGCAGCTACCCAAGCGGGAGTTACCAAGAGACCCAGTACTTC. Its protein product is CASSYPSGSYQETQYF.

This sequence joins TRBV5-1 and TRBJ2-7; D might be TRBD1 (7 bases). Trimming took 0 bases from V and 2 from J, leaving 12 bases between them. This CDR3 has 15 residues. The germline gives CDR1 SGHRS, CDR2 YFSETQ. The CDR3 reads CASSLGGTATYEQYF. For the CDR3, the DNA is TGCGCCAGCAGCTTGGGCGGGACAGCCACCTACGAGCAGTACTTC.

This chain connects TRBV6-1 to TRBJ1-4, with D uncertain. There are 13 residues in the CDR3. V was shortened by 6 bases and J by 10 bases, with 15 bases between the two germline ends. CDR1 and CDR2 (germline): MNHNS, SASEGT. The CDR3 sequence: CASREGGSGKLFF. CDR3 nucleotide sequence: TGTGCCAGCAGGGAGGGAGGATCCGGAAAACTGTTTTTT.

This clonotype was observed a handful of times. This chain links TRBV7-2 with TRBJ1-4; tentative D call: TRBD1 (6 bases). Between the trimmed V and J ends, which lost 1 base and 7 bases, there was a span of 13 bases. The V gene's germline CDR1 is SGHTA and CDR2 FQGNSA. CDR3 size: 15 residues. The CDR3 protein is CASSLEWGHGEKLFF. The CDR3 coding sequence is TGTGCCAGCAGCTTAGAGTGGGGACATGGTGAAAAACTGTTTTTT.

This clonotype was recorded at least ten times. The CDR3 nucleotides are TGTGCCAGCAGGGGGGCTACCTACGAGCAGTACTTC. Translating gives CASRGATYEQYF. This rearrangement joins TRBV6-5 to TRBJ2-7, with D maybe TRBD1 (6 bases). Germline CDR1 reads MNHEY; CDR2 reads SVGAGI. CDR3 length equals 12 residues. With 6 bases removed from V and 2 bases from J, the gap between germline ends came to 8 bases.

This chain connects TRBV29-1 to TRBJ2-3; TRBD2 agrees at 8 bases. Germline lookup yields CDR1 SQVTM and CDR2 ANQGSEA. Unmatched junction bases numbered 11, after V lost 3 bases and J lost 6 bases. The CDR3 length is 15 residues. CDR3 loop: CSVEGLVGEWDTQYF. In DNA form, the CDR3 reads TGCAGCGTTGAGGGACTAGTGGGAGAGTGGGATACGCAGTATTTT.

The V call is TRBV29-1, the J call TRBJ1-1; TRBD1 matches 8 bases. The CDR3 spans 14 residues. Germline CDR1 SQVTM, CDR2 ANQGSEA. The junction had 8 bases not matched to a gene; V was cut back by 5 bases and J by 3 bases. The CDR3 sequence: CSVYSDREDTEAFF. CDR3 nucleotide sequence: TGCAGCGTTTATTCGGACAGGGAGGACACTGAAGCTTTCTTT.

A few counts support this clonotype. The CDR3 protein is CSAITRTFHGYTF. The CDR3, as DNA: TGCAGTGCTATTACAAGAACTTTTCATGGCTACACCTTC. The chain carries TRBV20-1 and TRBJ1-2; D unresolved. The CDR3 length is 13 residues. Germline V gives CDR1 DFQATT, CDR2 SNEGSKA (reference sequence). Trimming shortened V by 4 bases and J by 6 bases, and 15 bases separated the two germline ends.

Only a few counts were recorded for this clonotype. CDR3 region: CAISEKGIEQYF. The CDR3 DNA reads as TGTGCCATCAGTGAAAAGGGAATCGAGCAGTACTTC. This chain uses TRBV10-3 with TRBJ2-7; D ambiguous. V was shortened by 3 bases and J by 6 bases, with 9 bases between the two germline ends. The CDR3 consists of 12 residues. Germline V gene lookup returns CDR1 ENHRY and CDR2 SYGVKD.